The rows below give T cell receptor beta chains drawn from one sample of a study of CD8+CD57+ T cells in acquired aplastic anemia. Using its own MiXCR run on the reads, TCRdb lists one record per CDR3 protein. The sample lists 100,000 to 150,000 distinct CDR3 sequences; about 43% were seen once. The sample taken for sequencing was sorted CD4+, CD8+, or CD8+CD57+ T cells (not recorded which) from PBMCs. These receptor sequences come from a human donor with aplastic anemia. Both conserved end residues are part of each CDR3. D genes are given only for firm matches. Some rows mark clone size as missing; the rest say once, few, many or name a class of expanded clone.

>-|TRBV7-2|many|TRBJ1-1
TGTGCCAGCGGGCTCCGACAGGTTAGGACTGAAGCTTTCTTT
CASGLRQVRTEAFF
>TRBD2|TRBV20-1|-|TRBJ2-3
TGCAGTGCTAGGGGACTAGCGGGGGCAGATACGCAGTATTTT
CSARGLAGADTQYF
>-|TRBV10-3|many|TRBJ1-5
TGTGCCATCAGTGGGGGGACCGAGAATCAGCCCCAGCATTTT
CAISGGTENQPQHF
>-|TRBV29-1|-|TRBJ1-1
TGCAGCGTTGAAGACAGGGATTCGGGGGACACTGAAGCTTTCTTT
CSVEDRDSGDTEAFF
>TRBD1|TRBV29-1|few|TRBJ2-7
TGCAGCGTTTGGGACAGCACCTACGAGCAGTACTTC
CSVWDSTYEQYF
>-|TRBV7-9|many|TRBJ1-6
TGTGCCAGCAGCTTATCTCCAAGGGGTTCACCCCTCCACTTT
CASSLSPRGSPLHF
>-|TRBV19|many|TRBJ1-2
TGTGCCAGTAGTATCCAAGAGGACTATGGCTACACCTTC
CASSIQEDYGYTF
>-|TRBV19|-|TRBJ1-2
TGTGCCAGTAGTACACAGGGCCCTATGGAGAAGGACTACACCTTC
CASSTQGPMEKDYTF
>-|TRBV10-3|once|TRBJ1-1
TGTGCCATCACGGGGGGGCGAGACAACACTGAAGCTTTCTTT
CAITGGRDNTEAFF
>TRBD1|TRBV7-3|-|TRBJ2-7
TGTGCCAGCAGCTTGGGGACAGGGGGCTTTTACGAGCAGTACTTC
CASSLGTGGFYEQYF
>TRBD2|TRBV24-1|-|TRBJ2-5
TGTGCCACCAGTGATTTGGGACTAGCGGGGGGGCGTGAGACCCAGTACTTC
CATSDLGLAGGRETQYF
>TRBD2|TRBV19|many|TRBJ2-3
TGTGCCAGTAGTACGAGCGGGGTAAACAAAAATACGCAGTATTTT
CASSTSGVNKNTQYF
>-|TRBV3-1|-|TRBJ2-2
TGTGCCAGCAGTCAATGGTCTGGGACCCCAGGCTCCGGGGAGCTGTTTTTT
CASSQWSGTPGSGELFF
>-|TRBV14|few|TRBJ1-1
TGTGCTAGAAGGCTGGCGAACACTGAAGCTTTCTTT
CARRLANTEAFF
>-|TRBV15|many|TRBJ2-1
TGTGCCACCAGCAGAGAAAGGCCGGGACTCTACAATGAGCAGTTCTTC
CATSRERPGLYNEQFF
>-|TRBV5-1|many|TRBJ2-5
TGCGCCAGCAGCCTCCGGGACACCCAAGAGACCCAGTACTTC
CASSLRDTQETQYF
>-|TRBV10-3|few|TRBJ1-1
TGTGCCATCAGTGAGGGCTCTGGGAACACTGAAGCTTTCTTT
CAISEGSGNTEAFF
>TRBD2|TRBV11-3|-|TRBJ2-1
TGTGCCAGCAGCACGGAGCGGGGGTACGGTGAGCAGTTCTTC
CASSTERGYGEQFF